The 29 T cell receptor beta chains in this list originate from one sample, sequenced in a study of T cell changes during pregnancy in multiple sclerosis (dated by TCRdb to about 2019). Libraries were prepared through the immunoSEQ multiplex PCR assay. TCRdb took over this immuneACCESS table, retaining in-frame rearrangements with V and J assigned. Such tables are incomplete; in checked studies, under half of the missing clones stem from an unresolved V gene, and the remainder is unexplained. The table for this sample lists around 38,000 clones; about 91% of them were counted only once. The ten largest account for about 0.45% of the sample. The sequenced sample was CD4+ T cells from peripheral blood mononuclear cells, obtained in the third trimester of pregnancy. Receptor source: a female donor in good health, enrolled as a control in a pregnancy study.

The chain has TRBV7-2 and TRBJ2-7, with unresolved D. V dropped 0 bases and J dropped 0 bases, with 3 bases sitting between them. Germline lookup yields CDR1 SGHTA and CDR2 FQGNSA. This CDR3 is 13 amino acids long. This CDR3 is CASSLAISYEQYF. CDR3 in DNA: TGTGCCAGCAGCTTAGCCATCTCCTACGAGCAGTACTTC.

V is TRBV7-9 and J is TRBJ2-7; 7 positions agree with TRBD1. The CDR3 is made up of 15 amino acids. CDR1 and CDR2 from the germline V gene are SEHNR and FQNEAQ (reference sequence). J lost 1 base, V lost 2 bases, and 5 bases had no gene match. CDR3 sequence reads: CASSLTGTVSYEQYF. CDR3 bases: TGTGCCAGCAGCTTAACCGGGACAGTATCCTACGAGCAGTACTTC.

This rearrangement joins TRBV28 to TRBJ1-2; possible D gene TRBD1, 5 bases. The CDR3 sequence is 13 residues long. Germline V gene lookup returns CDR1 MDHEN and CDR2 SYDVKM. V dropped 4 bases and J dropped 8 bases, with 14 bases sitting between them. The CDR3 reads CASSSRRGAGYTF. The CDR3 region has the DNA TGTGCCAGCAGTTCCCGAAGGGGCGCGGGCTACACCTTC.

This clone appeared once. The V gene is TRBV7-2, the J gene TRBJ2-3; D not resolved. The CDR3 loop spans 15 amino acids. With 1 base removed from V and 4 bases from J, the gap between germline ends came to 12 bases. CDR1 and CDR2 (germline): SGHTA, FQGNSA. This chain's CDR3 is CASSLVPSIPDTQYF. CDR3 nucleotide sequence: TGTGCCAGCAGCTTAGTCCCGAGTATCCCAGATACGCAGTATTTT.

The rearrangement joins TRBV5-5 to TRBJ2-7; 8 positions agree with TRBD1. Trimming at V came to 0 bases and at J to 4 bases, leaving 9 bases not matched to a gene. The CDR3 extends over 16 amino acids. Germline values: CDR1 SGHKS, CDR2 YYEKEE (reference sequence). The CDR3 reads CASSLGPGGPAYEQYF. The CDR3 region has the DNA TGTGCCAGCAGCTTGGGCCCAGGGGGCCCTGCTTACGAGCAGTACTTC.

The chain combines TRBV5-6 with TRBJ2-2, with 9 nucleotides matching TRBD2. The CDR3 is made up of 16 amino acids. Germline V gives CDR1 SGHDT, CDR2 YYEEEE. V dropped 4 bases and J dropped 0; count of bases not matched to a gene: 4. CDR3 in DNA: TGTGCCAGCAGCAGAAGACTAGCGGCGAACACCGGGGAGCTGTTTTTT. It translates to CASSRRLAANTGELFF.

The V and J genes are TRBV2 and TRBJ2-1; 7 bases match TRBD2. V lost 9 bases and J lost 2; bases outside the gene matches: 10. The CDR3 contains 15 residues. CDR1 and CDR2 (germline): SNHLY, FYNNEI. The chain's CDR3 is CARGQRAGAYNEQFF. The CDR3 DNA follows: TGTGCCAGGGGTCAAAGGGCGGGAGCCTACAATGAGCAGTTCTTC.

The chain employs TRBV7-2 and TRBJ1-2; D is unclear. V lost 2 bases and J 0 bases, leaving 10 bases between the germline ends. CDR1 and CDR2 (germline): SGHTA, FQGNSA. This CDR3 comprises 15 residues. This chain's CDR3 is CASSLMGLANYGYTF. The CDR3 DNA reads TGTGCCAGCAGCTTAATGGGCTTAGCTAACTATGGCTACACCTTC.

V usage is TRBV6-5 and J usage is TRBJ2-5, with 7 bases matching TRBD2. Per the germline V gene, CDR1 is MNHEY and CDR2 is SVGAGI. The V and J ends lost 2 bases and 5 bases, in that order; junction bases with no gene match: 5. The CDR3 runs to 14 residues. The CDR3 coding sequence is TGTGCCAGCAGTTACGAAGCGGGGAGGGAGACCCAGTACTTC. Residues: CASSYEAGRETQYF.

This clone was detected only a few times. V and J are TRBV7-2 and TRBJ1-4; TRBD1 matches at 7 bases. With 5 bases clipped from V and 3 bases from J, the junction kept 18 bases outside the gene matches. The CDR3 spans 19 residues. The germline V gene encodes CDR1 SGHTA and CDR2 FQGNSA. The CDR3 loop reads CASSPQPGPQRGPNEKLFF. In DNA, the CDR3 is TGTGCCAGCAGCCCACAACCGGGACCCCAGAGGGGGCCTAATGAAAAACTGTTTTTT.

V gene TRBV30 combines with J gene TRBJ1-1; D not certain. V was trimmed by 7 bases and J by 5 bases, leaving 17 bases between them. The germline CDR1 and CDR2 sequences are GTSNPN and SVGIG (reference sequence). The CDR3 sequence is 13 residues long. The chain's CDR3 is CASQRKGGTEAFF. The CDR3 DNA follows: TGTGCCTCCCAGAGGAAGGGAGGAACTGAAGCTTTCTTT.

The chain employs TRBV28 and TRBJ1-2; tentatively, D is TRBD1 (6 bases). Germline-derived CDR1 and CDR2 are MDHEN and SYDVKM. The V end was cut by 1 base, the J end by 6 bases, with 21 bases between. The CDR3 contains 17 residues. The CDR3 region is CASSLLVGGGAQNGYTF. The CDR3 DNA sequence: TGTGCCAGCAGTTTATTGGTGGGCGGGGGGGCGCAGAATGGCTACACCTTC.

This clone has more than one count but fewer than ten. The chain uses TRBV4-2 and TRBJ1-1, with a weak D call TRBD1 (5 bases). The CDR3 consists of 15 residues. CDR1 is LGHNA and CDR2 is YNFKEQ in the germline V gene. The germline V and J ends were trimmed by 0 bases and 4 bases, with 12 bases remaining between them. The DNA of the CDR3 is TGTGCCAGCAGCCAAGAAGGACATGGGGTCACTGAAGCTTTCTTT. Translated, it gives CASSQEGHGVTEAFF.

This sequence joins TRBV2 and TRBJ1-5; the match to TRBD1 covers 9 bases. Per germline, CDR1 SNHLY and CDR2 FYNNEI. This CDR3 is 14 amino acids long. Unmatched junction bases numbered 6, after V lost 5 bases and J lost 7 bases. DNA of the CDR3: TGTGCCAGCAGTTGGGACAGGGAGGGCCAGCCCCAGCATTTT. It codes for CASSWDREGQPQHF.

The CDR3 DNA sequence: TGTGCCACCAGCAGACATAATGGACAGGGGAACTCTTCCTATAATTCACCCCTCCACTTT. Its protein is CATSRHNGQGNSSYNSPLHF. The chain combines TRBV15 with TRBJ1-6; 9 positions match TRBD1. Trimming at V came to 2 bases and at J to 1 base, leaving 12 bases not matched to a gene. The CDR3 consists of 20 residues. Germline values: CDR1 LNHNV, CDR2 YYDKDF (reference sequence).

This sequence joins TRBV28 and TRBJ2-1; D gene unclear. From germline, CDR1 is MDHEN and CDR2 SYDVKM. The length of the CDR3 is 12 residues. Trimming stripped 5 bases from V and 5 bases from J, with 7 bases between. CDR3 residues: CASSNYHNEQFF. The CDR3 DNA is TGTGCCAGCAGTAACTACCACAATGAGCAGTTCTTC.

CDR3 in DNA: TGCGCCAGCAGCTTGGCAACTAGCGGGGTCAAGAATGAGCAGTTCTTC. This codes for CASSLATSGVKNEQFF. The rearrangement joins TRBV5-1 to TRBJ2-1; 10 positions match TRBD2. CDR1 is SGHRS, CDR2 YFSETQ, per germline. CDR3 size: 16 residues. With 0 bases clipped from V and 7 bases from J, the junction kept 7 bases outside the gene matches.

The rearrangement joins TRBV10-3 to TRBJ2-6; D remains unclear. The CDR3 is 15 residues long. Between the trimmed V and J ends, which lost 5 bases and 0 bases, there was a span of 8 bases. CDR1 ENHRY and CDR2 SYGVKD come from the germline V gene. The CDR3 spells CAISPGFSGANVLTF. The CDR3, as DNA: TGTGCCATCAGTCCCGGGTTCTCTGGGGCCAACGTCCTGACTTTC.

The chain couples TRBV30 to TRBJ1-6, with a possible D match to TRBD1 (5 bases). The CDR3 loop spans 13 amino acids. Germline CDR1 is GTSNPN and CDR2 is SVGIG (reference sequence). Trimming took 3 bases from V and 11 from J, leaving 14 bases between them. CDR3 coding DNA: TGTGCCTGGAGGCGGCAGGGTGGAACACCCCTCCACTTT. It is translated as CAWRRQGGTPLHF.

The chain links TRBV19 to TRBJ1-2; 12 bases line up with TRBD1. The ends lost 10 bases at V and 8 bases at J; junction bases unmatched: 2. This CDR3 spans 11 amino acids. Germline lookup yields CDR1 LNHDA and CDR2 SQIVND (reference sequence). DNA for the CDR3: TGTGCCATCGGGACAGGGGGCGGCTACACCTTC. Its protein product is CAIGTGGGYTF. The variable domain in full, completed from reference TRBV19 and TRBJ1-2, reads DGGITQSPKYLFRKEGQNVTLSCEQNLNHDAMYWYRQDPGQGLRLIYYSQIVNDFQKGDIAEGYSVSREKKESFPLTVTSAQKNPTAFYLCAIGTGGGYTFGSGTRLTVV.

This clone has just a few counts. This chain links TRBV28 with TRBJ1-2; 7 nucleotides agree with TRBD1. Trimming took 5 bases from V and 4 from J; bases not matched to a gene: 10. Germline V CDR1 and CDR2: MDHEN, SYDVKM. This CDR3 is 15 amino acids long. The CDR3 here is CASSKPGQLLYGYTF. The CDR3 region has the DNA TGTGCCAGCAGTAAACCGGGACAGCTCCTCTATGGCTACACCTTC.

For the CDR3, the DNA is TGTGCCAGCAGTTTATTTCGGGCGGGGGGTGGCGCAGATACGCAGTATTTT. It encodes CASSLFRAGGGADTQYF. The chain is built from TRBV28 and TRBJ2-3, with 8 bases that match TRBD2. The length of the CDR3 is 17 residues. Germline assignment: CDR1 MDHEN and CDR2 SYDVKM. The junction had 10 bases not matched to a gene; V was cut back by 1 base and J by 4 bases.

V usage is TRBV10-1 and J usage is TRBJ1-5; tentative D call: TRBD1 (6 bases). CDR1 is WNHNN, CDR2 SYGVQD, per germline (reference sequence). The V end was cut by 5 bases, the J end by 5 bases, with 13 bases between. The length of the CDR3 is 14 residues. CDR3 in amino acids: CASSRGIQDQPQHF. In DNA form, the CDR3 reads TGCGCCAGCAGTAGGGGGATCCAGGATCAGCCCCAGCATTTT.

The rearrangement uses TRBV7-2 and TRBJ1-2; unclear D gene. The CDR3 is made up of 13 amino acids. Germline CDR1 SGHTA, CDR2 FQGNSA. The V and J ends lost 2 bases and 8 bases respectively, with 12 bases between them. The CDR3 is CASSLTPRQGYTF. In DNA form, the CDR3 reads TGTGCCAGCAGCTTAACCCCCAGGCAGGGCTACACCTTC.

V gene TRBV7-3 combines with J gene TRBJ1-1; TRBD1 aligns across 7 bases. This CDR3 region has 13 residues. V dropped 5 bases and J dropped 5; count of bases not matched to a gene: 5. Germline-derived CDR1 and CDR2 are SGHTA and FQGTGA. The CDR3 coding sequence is TGTGCCAGCAGCAATCAGGGGGGAACTGAAGCTTTCTTT. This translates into CASSNQGGTEAFF.

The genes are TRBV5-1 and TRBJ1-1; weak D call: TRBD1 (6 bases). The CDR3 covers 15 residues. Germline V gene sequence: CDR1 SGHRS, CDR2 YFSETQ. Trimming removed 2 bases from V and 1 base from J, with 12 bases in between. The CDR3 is CASSLLTGGNTEAFF. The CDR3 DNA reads TGCGCCAGCAGCTTACTGACAGGAGGGAACACTGAAGCTTTCTTT.

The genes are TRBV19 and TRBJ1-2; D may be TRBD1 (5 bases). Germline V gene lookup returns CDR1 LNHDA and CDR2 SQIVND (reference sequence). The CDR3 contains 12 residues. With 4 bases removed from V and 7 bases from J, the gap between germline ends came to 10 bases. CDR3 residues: CASSTRGGGYTF. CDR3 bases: TGTGCCAGTAGTACCCGGGGGGGTGGCTACACCTTC.

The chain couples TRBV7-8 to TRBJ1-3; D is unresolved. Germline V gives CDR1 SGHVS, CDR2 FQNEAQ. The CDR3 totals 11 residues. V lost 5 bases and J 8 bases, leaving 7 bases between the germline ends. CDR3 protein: CASSPRDTIYF. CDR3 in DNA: TGTGCCAGCAGCCCCCGAGACACCATATATTTT. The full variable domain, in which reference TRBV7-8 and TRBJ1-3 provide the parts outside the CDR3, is GAGVSQSPRYKVAKRGQDVALRCDPISGHVSLFWYQQALGQGPEFLTYFQNEAQLDKSGLPSDRFFAERPEGSVSTLKIQRTQQEDSAVYLCASSPRDTIYFGEGSWLTVV.

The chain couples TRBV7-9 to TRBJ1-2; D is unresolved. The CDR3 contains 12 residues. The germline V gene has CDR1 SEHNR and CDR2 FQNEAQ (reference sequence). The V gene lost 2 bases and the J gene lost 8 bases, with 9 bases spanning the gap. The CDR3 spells CASSLNVGGYTF. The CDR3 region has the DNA TGTGCCAGCAGCTTAAATGTCGGGGGCTACACCTTC.